What follows is one T cell receptor (beta chain) and its context. The antigen is undetermined. The data were taken from a study of blood T cells in healthy people across ages. Study findings and constraints: The donors' CMV status was not determined, possibly confounding changes in expanded clonotypes. Observed TCR beta diversity showed a strong correlation with the percentage of naive T cells as measured by flow cytometry. Estimated diversity that came from one million T cells was considered an underestimate.

This CDR3 spans 14 amino acids. V lost 4 bases to trimming and J lost 3 bases; unmatched junction nucleotides: 2. Germline CDR1 KGHSH, CDR2 LQKENI. A second PCR, run for about 7 to 12 cycles, used a sample-barcoded 5' primer plus a J-beta primer mix. Each cDNA was tagged by a template-switch adaptor containing 12 random nucleotides. Each CDR3 protein is one row after TCRdb ran MiXCR on the 5' RACE reads. The sample contains some 710,000 distinct CDR3 sequences, about 24% of which appear only once. This chain connects TRBV18 to TRBJ1-3, with TRBD1 matching over 8 bases. This TCR was sampled from a man aged 65-85 years in good health. The sample taken for sequencing was blood. The CDR3 here is CASSLDRDGNTIYF. The CDR3 DNA reads as TGTGCCAGCTCACTGGACAGGGATGGAAACACCATATATTTT.